These 30 T cell receptor beta chains share one sample of origin, sequenced in a study of regulatory dendritic cells for organ transplantation. CFSE-labeled sorted T cells met regulatory or mature dendritic cells for around five days. No cognate antigen is known for these TCRs. TCRdb's table, derived via immunoSEQ multiplex PCR, lists solely in-frame clones and lacks some. The table records about 5,200 clones, around 74% of them present only once. The specimen sequenced was memory CD8+ T cells from blood cultured with regulatory dendritic cells. Documented subset: CD45RO+ memory T cells. These TCRs come from a human donor in good health.

CDR3 in DNA: TGTGCCAGCAGTCAGGGGACTAGCGGACAAGAGACCCAGTACTTC. It is translated as CASSQGTSGQETQYF. This chain uses TRBV6-4 with TRBJ2-5; TRBD2 matches at 11 bases. This CDR3 spans 15 amino acids. Per the germline V gene, CDR1 is MRHNA and CDR2 is SNTAGT. The junction had 4 bases not matched to a gene; V was cut back by 5 bases and J by 2 bases.

The chain uses TRBV7-8 and TRBJ1-2; 9 bases match TRBD1. The CDR3 is made up of 14 amino acids. Per the germline V gene, CDR1 is SGHVS and CDR2 is FQNEAQ. V trimming: 6 bases; J trimming: 7 bases; junction bases outside the gene matches: 9. CDR3 DNA sequence: TGTGCCAGCAGGATCGCCGGGACAGGGAGTGGCTACACCTTC. It specifies CASRIAGTGSGYTF. The variable domain in full, with the rest retrieved from reference TRBV7-8 and TRBJ1-2, is GAGVSQSPRYKVAKRGQDVALRCDPISGHVSLFWYQQALGQGPEFLTYFQNEAQLDKSGLPSDRFFAERPEGSVSTLKIQRTQQEDSAVYLCASRIAGTGSGYTFGSGTRLTVV.

This clone appeared a single time. The chain couples TRBV15 to TRBJ1-4; D unclear. Trimming took 0 bases from V and 5 from J, leaving 7 bases between them. Germline-derived CDR1 and CDR2 are LNHNV and YYDKDF (reference sequence). The CDR3 length is 14 residues. The CDR3 DNA is TGTGCCACCAGCAGAGATATGGAGAATGAAAAACTGTTTTTT. Translating it yields CATSRDMENEKLFF.

The chain has TRBV18 and TRBJ2-7; D gene uncertain. The CDR3 has 15 residues. Trimming removed 4 bases from V and 5 bases from J, with 18 bases in between. Germline V CDR1 and CDR2: KGHSH, LQKENI. CDR3 DNA sequence: TGTGCCAGCTCACTTACGGATGGGATTTGGCACGAGCAGTACTTC. Amino acids: CASSLTDGIWHEQYF.

The J gene is TRBJ1-1, the V gene TRBV2; a weak D match, TRBD1 (5 bases). Between the trimmed V and J ends, which lost 3 bases and 4 bases, there was a span of 21 bases. Germline V gene data show CDR1 as SNHLY and CDR2 as FYNNEI. The CDR3 extends over 17 amino acids. The CDR3 loop reads CASSEGEARVVGTEAFF. The CDR3 DNA reads TGTGCCAGCAGTGAGGGGGAGGCTCGGGTAGTGGGCACTGAAGCTTTCTTT.

The gene calls are TRBV19 and TRBJ2-7; 7 bases match TRBD1. The CDR3 has 13 amino acids. V shed 3 bases, J shed 6 bases, and the junction held 5 bases outside the gene matches. Germline assignment: CDR1 LNHDA and CDR2 SQIVND (reference sequence). The CDR3 loop is CASSIADRVEQYF. The DNA of the CDR3 is TGTGCCAGTAGTATCGCCGACAGGGTCGAGCAGTACTTC.

The gene calls are TRBV6-1 and TRBJ2-1; TRBD2 matches 13 bases. CDR1 is MNHNS and CDR2 is SASEGT in the germline V gene. This CDR3 is built from 15 residues. The J segment lost 7 bases and the V segment lost 6 bases, leaving 6 bases of the junction unmatched. CDR3: CASRLRTSGGNEQFF. The CDR3, as DNA: TGTGCCAGCAGGCTAAGGACTAGCGGGGGTAATGAGCAGTTCTTC.

This clone was seen more than once but under ten times. This chain joins TRBV5-4 and TRBJ2-7; possible D gene TRBD2, 6 bases. The CDR3 extends over 14 amino acids. Trimming removed 4 bases from V and 2 bases from J, with 13 bases in between. Germline V gene data show CDR1 as SGHNT and CDR2 as YYREEE (reference sequence). DNA for the CDR3: TGTGCCAGCAGCCGGGGCGGGAACACCTACGAGCAGTACTTC. It yields the protein CASSRGGNTYEQYF.

The rearrangement joins TRBV28 to TRBJ2-1; the match to TRBD1 covers 8 bases. The V segment lost 8 bases and the J segment 6 bases; nucleotides outside the gene matches: 9. The CDR3 is 14 residues long. Germline-derived CDR1 and CDR2 are MDHEN and SYDVKM. CDR3 nucleotides: TGTGCCAGCTGGAATGGACAGGGTAGCAATGAGCAGTTCTTC. This codes for CASWNGQGSNEQFF.

The chain couples TRBV10-2 to TRBJ1-5; D is ambiguous. Germline V gene sequence: CDR1 WSHSY, CDR2 SAAADI. Trimming stripped 5 bases from V and 0 bases from J, with 8 bases between. The CDR3 is made up of 14 amino acids. The CDR3 loop is CASSSGFSNQPQHF. The CDR3 nucleotides are TGCGCCAGCAGTAGCGGATTTAGCAATCAGCCCCAGCATTTT.

This clone was detected once. The chain joins TRBV4-3 to TRBJ1-1; possibly TRBD1 for D (5 bases). The CDR3 covers 14 residues. Germline-derived CDR1 and CDR2 are LGHNA and YSLEER. V was clipped by 0 bases and J by 5 bases, with 10 bases between them. CDR3 region: CASSQDPGQTEAFF. DNA for the CDR3: TGCGCCAGCAGCCAAGATCCGGGGCAAACTGAAGCTTTCTTT.

The rearrangement joins TRBV19 to TRBJ2-5; 11 nucleotides agree with TRBD2. CDR3 size: 16 residues. CDR1 LNHDA and CDR2 SQIVND come from the germline V gene (reference sequence). Unmatched junction bases numbered 10, after V lost 8 bases and J lost 2 bases. CDR3: CASGVAGGGRQETQYF. The CDR3 DNA follows: TGTGCCAGTGGGGTAGCGGGAGGGGGCAGACAAGAGACCCAGTACTTC. Looking up the rest from reference TRBV19 and TRBJ2-5 gives the full variable domain: DGGITQSPKYLFRKEGQNVTLSCEQNLNHDAMYWYRQDPGQGLRLIYYSQIVNDFQKGDIAEGYSVSREKKESFPLTVTSAQKNPTAFYLCASGVAGGGRQETQYFGPGTRLLVL.

The chain carries TRBV5-1 and TRBJ2-7; 8 bases fit TRBD2. This CDR3 has 15 amino acids. Germline V gives CDR1 SGHRS, CDR2 YFSETQ. Trimming at V came to 1 base and at J to 2 bases, leaving 5 bases not matched to a gene. The CDR3 nucleotides are TGCGCCAGCAGCTTGCTAGGCGGGGGGACCTACGAGCAGTACTTC. This sequence encodes CASSLLGGGTYEQYF.

V is TRBV13 and J is TRBJ2-3, with 8 bases lining up with TRBD2. Germline V gene sequence: CDR1 PRHDT, CDR2 FYEKMQ (reference sequence). This CDR3 has 16 residues. V shed 3 bases, J shed 2 bases, and the junction held 7 bases outside the gene matches. The CDR3 spells CASSFLAGGLTDTQYF. CDR3 nucleotide sequence: TGTGCCAGCAGCTTCCTGGCGGGGGGCCTCACAGATACGCAGTATTTT.

The rearrangement links TRBV6-5 to TRBJ1-4; D is perhaps TRBD1 (5 bases). Germline V gene sequence: CDR1 MNHEY, CDR2 SVGAGI. Between the trimmed V and J ends, which lost 5 bases and 0 bases, there was a span of 10 bases. The CDR3 has 15 amino acids. The CDR3 loop is CASSRDRSTNEKLFF. The CDR3 DNA follows: TGTGCCAGCAGTAGGGACCGCTCAACTAATGAAAAACTGTTTTTT.

The chain uses TRBV29-1 and TRBJ1-4; the match to TRBD1 covers 8 bases. The trim removed 5 bases at V and 8 bases at J, leaving 13 bases unmatched. The CDR3 has 15 residues. Germline assignment: CDR1 SQVTM and CDR2 ANQGSEA. The CDR3 loop is CSVRPVGQGREKLFF. CDR3 DNA sequence: TGCAGCGTTCGCCCGGTTGGACAGGGAAGAGAAAAACTGTTTTTT.

About this clone: One end of the junction fails to match germline, which may point to a read error. Other nucleotide sequences in the sample specify the same CDR3. Here the CDR3 reads CASSVGTENTEAFF. CDR3 coding DNA: TGTGCCAGTAGCGTGGGGACGGAGAACACTGAAGCTTTCTTT. V is TRBV9 and J is TRBJ1-1; a possible D gene is TRBD1 (5 bases). This CDR3 spans 14 amino acids. The germline V gene has CDR1 SGDLS and CDR2 YYNGEE.

The rearrangement uses TRBV7-9 and TRBJ1-1; weak D call: TRBD1 (5 bases). Trimming cost V 7 bases and J 6 bases, with 15 bases left between them. Germline V gene lookup returns CDR1 SEHNR and CDR2 FQNEAQ (reference sequence). This CDR3 has 13 amino acids. In DNA form, the CDR3 reads TGTGCCAGCACCACAGGCGGAGACCCTGAAGCTTTCTTT. Translating it yields CASTTGGDPEAFF.

The rearrangement links TRBV7-9 to TRBJ2-7, with TRBD2 matching over 10 bases. The CDR3 extends over 16 amino acids. V lost 2 bases to trimming and J lost 7 bases; unmatched junction nucleotides: 11. Germline CDR1 SEHNR, CDR2 FQNEAQ (reference sequence). CDR3 in amino acids: CASSLSAGGPSYEQYF. DNA for the CDR3: TGTGCCAGCAGCTTATCAGCGGGAGGGCCCTCGTATGAGCAGTACTTC.

This chain connects TRBV27 to TRBJ2-5; 8 nucleotides agree with TRBD2. Germline V CDR1 and CDR2: MNHEY, SMNVEV (reference sequence). J lost 1 base, V lost 2 bases, and 9 bases had no gene match. The CDR3 is made up of 17 amino acids. The CDR3 loop reads CASSLSGGRNPQETQYF. DNA for the CDR3: TGTGCCAGCAGTTTAAGCGGGGGCCGAAATCCCCAAGAGACCCAGTACTTC.

The chain uses TRBV6-5 and TRBJ1-5; D is unclear. The length of the CDR3 is 13 residues. V dropped 3 bases and J dropped 0 bases, with 3 bases sitting between them. Germline CDR1 MNHEY, CDR2 SVGAGI. CDR3 sequence reads: CASSYSSNQPQHF. CDR3 bases: TGTGCCAGCAGTTATAGTAGCAATCAGCCCCAGCATTTT.

This clone was counted a few times. This chain uses TRBV15 with TRBJ2-3; 9 bases map to TRBD2. V lost 0 bases and J lost 0; bases outside the gene matches: 7. Germline V gene lookup returns CDR1 LNHNV and CDR2 YYDKDF (reference sequence). This CDR3 is 18 amino acids long. CDR3 protein: CATSRDIAGGPSTDTQYF. The CDR3 DNA reads as TGTGCCACCAGCAGAGATATCGCGGGAGGGCCCAGCACAGATACGCAGTATTTT.

This chain connects TRBV6-5 to TRBJ1-1; D gene uncertain. The germline gives CDR1 MNHEY, CDR2 SVGAGI. This CDR3 has 13 amino acids. V was cut by 6 bases and J by 1 base, with 9 bases left in between. CDR3 nucleotide sequence: TGTGCCAGCAGCGGGTCCCCGAACACTGAAGCTTTCTTT. As protein: CASSGSPNTEAFF.

The V gene is TRBV9, the J gene TRBJ2-3; 11 bases are shared with TRBD2. The junction had 2 bases not matched to a gene; V was cut back by 3 bases and J by 5 bases. Germline CDR1 and CDR2: SGDLS and YYNGEE. There are 14 residues in the CDR3. The CDR3 DNA sequence: TGTGCCAGCAGCGCTAGCGGGAGGCTAGATACGCAGTATTTT. Residues: CASSASGRLDTQYF.

This clone has a single count. The chain uses TRBV15 and TRBJ2-5; 9 nucleotides align to TRBD2. Germline loops: CDR1 LNHNV, CDR2 YYDKDF (reference sequence). This CDR3 has 16 amino acids. J was trimmed by 6 bases and V by 1 base; bases with no gene match: 9. CDR3 nucleotide sequence: TGTGCCACCAGCAGAGGGCGGGAGGGCCCTTTTCAGACCCAGTACTTC. Its translation is CATSRGREGPFQTQYF.

V and J are TRBV11-2 and TRBJ2-5; no clear D. CDR3 size: 12 residues. The ends were cut back, 2 bases at V and 5 bases at J, with 6 bases in the middle. Germline V gene data show CDR1 as SGHAT and CDR2 as FQNNGV. The DNA for the CDR3 is TGTGCCAGCAGCTTATTAGGGGAGACCCAGTACTTC. This encodes CASSLLGETQYF. Drawing the rest from reference TRBV11-2 and TRBJ2-5, the complete variable domain is EAGVAQSPRYKIIEKRQSVAFWCNPISGHATLYWYQQILGQGPKLLIQFQNNGVVDDSQLPKDRFSAERLKGVDSTLKIQPAKLEDSAVYLCASSLLGETQYFGPGTRLLVL.

The chain combines TRBV14 with TRBJ1-1; D not certain. Germline V gives CDR1 SGHDN, CDR2 FVKESK. The CDR3 consists of 13 residues. With 1 base removed from V and 5 bases from J, the gap between germline ends came to 8 bases. The CDR3 region has the DNA TGTGCCAGCAGCCAAGTCCCCGGGACTGAAGCTTTCTTT. This translates into CASSQVPGTEAFF.

This clone was seen only a few times. The genes are TRBV7-3 and TRBJ2-7, with D perhaps matching TRBD2 (5 bases). Germline V gives CDR1 SGHTA, CDR2 FQGTGA. V shed 4 bases and J shed 4 bases, with 14 bases lying between them. The CDR3 spans 14 residues. For the CDR3, the DNA is TGTGCCAGCAGCTCAGCAGGAGGTCTTTACGAGCAGTACTTC. This codes for CASSSAGGLYEQYF.

The chain has TRBV18 and TRBJ2-7; 8 nucleotides line up with TRBD1. With 4 bases clipped from V and 2 bases from J, the junction kept 16 bases outside the gene matches. This CDR3 has 18 amino acids. CDR1 is KGHSH and CDR2 is LQKENI in the germline V gene. CDR3 region: CASSRGLSGTGITYEQYF. In DNA form, the CDR3 reads TGTGCCAGCTCACGGGGCCTTTCCGGGACAGGAATCACCTACGAGCAGTACTTC. The complete variable domain, with remaining parts taken from reference TRBV18 and TRBJ2-7, reads NAGVMQNPRHLVRRRGQEARLRCSPMKGHSHVYWYRQLPEEGLKFMVYLQKENIIDESGMPKERFSAEFPKEGPSILRIQQVVRGDSAAYFCASSRGLSGTGITYEQYFGPGTRLTVT.

V and J are TRBV11-2 and TRBJ1-6; TRBD1 matches 7 bases. CDR3 length: 19 residues. Germline V gene sequence: CDR1 SGHAT, CDR2 FQNNGV. V gave up 3 bases and J gave up 7 bases; unmatched junction bases: 18. DNA of the CDR3: TGTGCCAGCAGCTTTAGATCCCCCTCACTGGACAGGACAAATTCACCCCTCCACTTT. Encoded protein: CASSFRSPSLDRTNSPLHF.